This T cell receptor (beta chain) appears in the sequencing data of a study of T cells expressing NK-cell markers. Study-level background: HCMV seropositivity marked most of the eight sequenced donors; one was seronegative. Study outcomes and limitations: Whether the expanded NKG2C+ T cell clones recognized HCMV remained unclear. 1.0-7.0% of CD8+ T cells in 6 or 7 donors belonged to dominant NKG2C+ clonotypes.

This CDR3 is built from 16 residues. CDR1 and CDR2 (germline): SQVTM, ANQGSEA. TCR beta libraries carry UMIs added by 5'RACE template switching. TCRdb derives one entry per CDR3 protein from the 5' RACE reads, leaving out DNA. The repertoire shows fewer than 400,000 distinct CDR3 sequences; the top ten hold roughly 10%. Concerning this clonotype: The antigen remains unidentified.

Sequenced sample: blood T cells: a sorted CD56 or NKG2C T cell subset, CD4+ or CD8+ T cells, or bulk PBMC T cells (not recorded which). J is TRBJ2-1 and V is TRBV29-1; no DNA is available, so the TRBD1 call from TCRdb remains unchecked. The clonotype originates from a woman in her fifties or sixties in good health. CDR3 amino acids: CSVEKTDPTSYNEQFF.